The next 29 T cell receptor beta chains were all read from a single sample in a study of blood T cell repertoires in COVID-19. Profiled with immunoSEQ multiplex PCR; TCRdb holds only in-frame clones, not every one. Here the sample spans around 270,000 clones, roughly 89% being singletons. The sample taken for sequencing was peripheral blood. These receptors all come from a woman aged 40 to 50 who had recovered from COVID-19.

This sequence joins TRBV18 and TRBJ1-1; 9 bases are a match to TRBD1. Unmatched junction bases numbered 7, after V lost 6 bases and J lost 2 bases. This CDR3 spans 15 amino acids. Germline V gives CDR1 KGHSH, CDR2 LQKENI. This chain's CDR3 is CASSQGQGSNTEAFF. The CDR3 DNA is TGTGCCAGCTCTCAGGGACAGGGTTCAAACACTGAAGCTTTCTTT.

The chain recombines TRBV28 with TRBJ2-1; the match to TRBD2 covers 12 bases. Germline V lookup: CDR1 MDHEN, CDR2 SYDVKM. J lost 7 bases, V lost 4 bases, and 2 bases had no gene match. This CDR3 has 14 amino acids. CDR3 in amino acids: CASSSSGGANEQFF. DNA of the CDR3: TGTGCCAGCAGTTCTAGCGGGGGGGCGAATGAGCAGTTCTTC. The whole variable domain, filled in from reference TRBV28 and TRBJ2-1, reads DVKVTQSSRYLVKRTGEKVFLECVQDMDHENMFWYRQDPGLGLRLIYFSYDVKMKEKGDIPEGYSVSREKKERFSLILESASTNQTSMYLCASSSSGGANEQFFGPGTRLTVL.

The genes are TRBV5-1 and TRBJ1-1; 8 nucleotides align to TRBD1. CDR1 is SGHRS, CDR2 YFSETQ, per germline. V shed 8 bases, J shed 3 bases, and the junction held 9 bases outside the gene matches. There are 14 residues in the CDR3. This CDR3 reads CARALLTGDTEAFF. The CDR3 DNA sequence: TGCGCCAGGGCACTTTTGACAGGGGACACTGAAGCTTTCTTT.

The chain carries TRBV7-6 and TRBJ2-2; D not certain. Germline lookup yields CDR1 SGHVS and CDR2 FNYEAQ. Trimming cost V 5 bases and J 6 bases, with 7 bases left between them. The CDR3 spans 12 residues. The CDR3 DNA reads TGTGCCAGCAGCGAGCCCCCCGGGGAGCTGTTTTTT. This gives the protein CASSEPPGELFF.

This clone was counted only a few times. This chain connects TRBV12-3 or TRBV12-4 to TRBJ1-2; tentatively, D is TRBD1 (5 bases). The CDR3 contains 11 residues. Trimming pared 7 bases from V and 6 bases from J, leaving 9 bases between. DNA of the CDR3: TGTGCCAGCAAGGGGAGGAATGGCTACACCTTC. It codes for CASKGRNGYTF.

The chain joins TRBV28 to TRBJ1-5; TRBD1 is a possible D gene (5 bases). Germline V gene data show CDR1 as MDHEN and CDR2 as SYDVKM. CDR3 length: 15 residues. Trimming removed 5 bases at V and 0 bases at J, with 11 bases between. The CDR3 DNA follows: TGTGCCAGCAGTCGTGACAGTTATAGCAATCAGCCCCAGCATTTT. Its protein is CASSRDSYSNQPQHF.

The rearrangement links TRBV13 to TRBJ1-1; 8 bases line up with TRBD1. V dropped 5 bases and J dropped 3; count of bases not matched to a gene: 5. This CDR3 region has 14 residues. The germline V gene encodes CDR1 PRHDT and CDR2 FYEKMQ (reference sequence). Written as DNA, the CDR3 is TGTGCCAGCAGCGCGGACAGGGCGCACACTGAAGCTTTCTTT. Its translation is CASSADRAHTEAFF.

This chain links TRBV5-6 with TRBJ1-4; 11 bases line up with TRBD1. CDR1 and CDR2 (germline): SGHDT, YYEEEE. There are 19 residues in the CDR3. V lost 1 base to trimming and J lost 8 bases; unmatched junction nucleotides: 16. CDR3 coding DNA: TGTGCCAGCAGCTTGTGGACAGGGGGCGCGATTGGGTTTCGGGAAAAACTGTTTTTT. The encoded protein is CASSLWTGGAIGFREKLFF.

The CDR3 DNA is TGTGCCAGCAGTGTTAGAGGAGCCTATAGCAATCAGCCCCAGCATTTT. It codes for CASSVRGAYSNQPQHF. The chain combines TRBV2 with TRBJ1-5; D uncertain. This CDR3 has 16 amino acids. With 4 bases removed from V and 0 bases from J, the gap between germline ends came to 13 bases. CDR1 is SNHLY and CDR2 is FYNNEI in the germline V gene. The variable domain in full, completed from reference TRBV2 and TRBJ1-5, reads EPEVTQTPSHQVTQMGQEVILRCVPISNHLYFYWYRQILGQKVEFLVSFYNNEISEKSEIFDDQFSVERPDGSNFTLKIRSTKLEDSAMYFCASSVRGAYSNQPQHFGDGTRLSIL.

V gene TRBV2 combines with J gene TRBJ1-1; D uncertain. V gave up 4 bases and J gave up 1 base, with 7 bases separating them. The length of the CDR3 is 13 residues. Germline CDR1 is SNHLY and CDR2 is FYNNEI. The CDR3 coding sequence is TGTGCCAGCAGTGGCCCAGAGAACACTGAAGCTTTCTTT. Translation gives CASSGPENTEAFF.

Only one count was recorded for this clone. The CDR3 sequence: CASAGGETQYF. CDR3 in DNA: TGTGCCAGTGCCGGGGGGGAGACCCAGTACTTC. The gene calls are TRBV2 and TRBJ2-5, with TRBD2 identical over 7 bases. CDR1 and CDR2 (germline): SNHLY, FYNNEI. J was trimmed by 5 bases and V by 9 bases; bases with no gene match: 3. The CDR3 has 11 amino acids.

The sample holds one count of this clone. This rearrangement joins TRBV6-5 to TRBJ1-2, with 7 bases lining up with TRBD1. Germline lookup yields CDR1 MNHEY and CDR2 SVGAGI. The V gene end was trimmed by 2 bases and the J gene end by 5 bases; junction bases not matched to a gene: 2. The length of the CDR3 is 13 residues. CDR3 amino acids: CASSYQGQYGYTF. For the CDR3, the DNA is TGTGCCAGCAGTTACCAGGGACAGTATGGCTACACCTTC.

This clone was seen just once. This chain joins TRBV7-9 and TRBJ1-1; D remains ambiguous. The germline V gene encodes CDR1 SEHNR and CDR2 FQNEAQ (reference sequence). V lost 1 base and J 11 bases, leaving 11 bases between the germline ends. The length of the CDR3 is 12 residues. CDR3 sequence reads: CASSLERVDAFF. The CDR3, as DNA: TGTGCCAGCAGCTTAGAACGGGTCGACGCTTTCTTT.

The chain carries TRBV5-1 and TRBJ1-4, with 8 bases aligning to TRBD1. The CDR3 totals 14 residues. V lost 5 bases and J lost 7; bases outside the gene matches: 7. Germline V gene lookup returns CDR1 SGHRS and CDR2 YFSETQ. CDR3 in amino acids: CASSTTGGSEKLFF. The CDR3 DNA reads as TGCGCCAGCAGTACCACAGGGGGAAGTGAAAAACTGTTTTTT.

This clone was seen only once. J is TRBJ1-1 and V is TRBV4-1, with D possibly TRBD1 on 6 matching bases. V was cut by 1 base and J by 0 bases, with 12 bases left in between. Germline V gene sequence: CDR1 MGHRA, CDR2 YSYEKL. The CDR3 runs to 16 residues. The CDR3 region is CASSQGGGHLNTEAFF. As DNA, the CDR3 is TGCGCCAGCAGCCAAGGGGGGGGACACTTGAACACTGAAGCTTTCTTT.

The chain joins TRBV9 to TRBJ2-5, with 12 nucleotides matching TRBD2. V dropped 6 bases and J dropped 4; count of bases not matched to a gene: 16. This CDR3 is 18 amino acids long. CDR1 is SGDLS and CDR2 is YYNGEE in the germline V gene. DNA of the CDR3: TGTGCCAGCACCCTCGGGCTAGCGGGGGGGCCGGATGGAGAGACCCAGTACTTC. This gives the protein CASTLGLAGGPDGETQYF.

The V and J genes are TRBV14 and TRBJ2-7, with a possible D match to TRBD1 (5 bases). The V end lost 0 bases, the J end lost 3 bases, and 18 bases lay between the germline ends. The CDR3 loop spans 17 amino acids. Germline V gene lookup returns CDR1 SGHDN and CDR2 FVKESK. DNA for the CDR3: TGTGCCAGCAGCCAAGATCCACTAAAGGGGCAGTTCTACGAGCAGTACTTC. Translating it yields CASSQDPLKGQFYEQYF.

The chain links TRBV28 to TRBJ2-3; D possibly corresponds to TRBD2 (5 bases). Trimming cost V 7 bases and J 5 bases, with 13 bases left between them. The CDR3 spans 13 residues. Germline CDR1 is MDHEN and CDR2 is SYDVKM. The CDR3 nucleotides read TGTGCCAGCACCGACCGGGGAATAGATACGCAGTATTTT. Protein sequence: CASTDRGIDTQYF.

The V and J genes are TRBV5-4 and TRBJ1-2; 8 bases fit TRBD1. CDR3 length equals 14 residues. Losses at the gene ends were 4 bases for V and 6 bases for J; bases not matched to a gene: 8. The germline V gene encodes CDR1 SGHNT and CDR2 YYREEE (reference sequence). The CDR3 here is CASSLVTGEDGYTF. The CDR3, as DNA: TGTGCCAGCAGCCTGGTGACAGGGGAGGATGGCTACACCTTC.

J is TRBJ2-1 and V is TRBV10-3; 7 bases agree with TRBD1. Germline V gene data show CDR1 as ENHRY and CDR2 as SYGVKD. The J segment lost 4 bases and the V segment lost 4 bases, leaving 10 bases of the junction unmatched. This CDR3 contains 16 residues. The CDR3 bases are TGTGCCATCAGTGGATCCGGGACAGATTTTTACAATGAGCAGTTCTTC. This translates into CAISGSGTDFYNEQFF.

This clone was observed a handful of times. The chain links TRBV7-9 to TRBJ2-4, with unresolved D. Germline V CDR1 and CDR2: SEHNR, FQNEAQ (reference sequence). The CDR3 is 13 residues long. V was clipped by 1 base and J by 7 bases, with 8 bases between them. The CDR3 protein is CASSLDSRNIQYF. CDR3 DNA: TGTGCCAGCAGCTTAGATAGTCGGAACATTCAGTACTTC.

The rearrangement joins TRBV27 to TRBJ2-7, with 7 bases that match TRBD1. The CDR3 loop spans 14 amino acids. Germline loops: CDR1 MNHEY, CDR2 SMNVEV (reference sequence). V shed 2 bases and J 2 bases; nucleotides not matched to a gene: 3. Here the CDR3 reads CASSLVQGTYEQYF. The CDR3 nucleotides read TGTGCCAGCAGTTTAGTACAGGGGACCTACGAGCAGTACTTC.

The chain links TRBV7-2 to TRBJ2-3; possible D gene TRBD2, 6 bases. CDR1 and CDR2 (germline): SGHTA, FQGNSA. Deletions cut 2 bases from V and 1 base from J, with 13 bases between. CDR3 length equals 16 residues. The CDR3 coding sequence is TGTGCCAGCAGCTTATATGTTCAGCGGGGCACAGATACGCAGTATTTT. Its translation is CASSLYVQRGTDTQYF.

The chain is built from TRBV7-8 and TRBJ1-5, with D possibly matching TRBD1 (5 bases). The CDR3 runs 17 residues. CDR1 is SGHVS, CDR2 FQNEAQ, per germline. Between the trimmed V and J ends, which lost 1 base and 1 base, there was a span of 14 bases. The CDR3 DNA reads TGTGCCAGCAGCTTAGGAGGTATAGGGGAAAGCAATCAGCCCCAGCATTTT. This sequence encodes CASSLGGIGESNQPQHF.

This chain uses TRBV2 with TRBJ2-5; a weak D match, TRBD2 (5 bases). The CDR3 length is 16 residues. Germline-derived CDR1 and CDR2 are SNHLY and FYNNEI. Trimming pared 8 bases from V and 1 base from J, leaving 20 bases between. This CDR3 is CASVGEVGIPQETQYF. The CDR3 nucleotides read TGTGCCAGCGTGGGAGAGGTCGGGATACCCCAAGAGACCCAGTACTTC.

DNA for the CDR3: TGTGCCAGCAGTTTGTGGGACAGGGTAAACCCAACTAATGAAAAACTGTTTTTT. Translation gives CASSLWDRVNPTNEKLFF. The rearrangement links TRBV28 to TRBJ1-4, with 9 bases that match TRBD1. The germline V gene encodes CDR1 MDHEN and CDR2 SYDVKM. This CDR3 contains 18 residues. Losses at the gene ends were 3 bases for V and 0 bases for J; bases not matched to a gene: 8.

This chain connects TRBV27 to TRBJ1-1, with D possibly matching TRBD1 (6 bases). The CDR3 has 14 amino acids. From germline, CDR1 is MNHEY and CDR2 SMNVEV (reference sequence). V gave up 2 bases and J gave up 3 bases, with 10 bases separating them. The CDR3 DNA is TGTGCCAGCAGTTTAAGAGGGGGGGACACTGAAGCTTTCTTT. This encodes CASSLRGGDTEAFF.

The chain uses TRBV6-6 and TRBJ2-1, with TRBD2 identical over 11 bases. CDR3 length: 15 residues. Germline V gene data show CDR1 as MNHNY and CDR2 as SVGAGI (reference sequence). With V trimmed by 9 bases and J by 1 base, 5 bases remained unmatched. CDR3 region: CASLAGGGSYNEQFF. The CDR3 bases are TGTGCCAGTCTAGCGGGGGGCGGGTCCTACAATGAGCAGTTCTTC.

This clone was seen once. The chain combines TRBV28 with TRBJ1-6; D is uncertain. Trimming stripped 10 bases from V and 0 bases from J, with 7 bases between. CDR1 MDHEN and CDR2 SYDVKM come from the germline V gene. This CDR3 is built from 13 residues. In DNA, the CDR3 is TGTGCCACGGTTAACTCCTATAATTCACCCCTCCACTTT. It encodes CATVNSYNSPLHF.